Below, 30 T cell receptor beta chains from the same sample are listed, as sequenced in a study of shared clonotypes between healthy human individuals. This table comes from immunoSEQ multiplex PCR, and its TCRdb copy is limited to in-frame clones, with some not included. This sample yields approximately 470,000 clones, of which almost 80% are seen a single time; approximately 12% belongs to the top ten. Input material: PBMCs. These receptors were collected from a woman between 40 and 50 years old in good health. Some clones in this sample may be carry-over from other donors' samples.

The chain couples TRBV19 to TRBJ1-1; 7 nucleotides match TRBD1. CDR1 LNHDA and CDR2 SQIVND come from the germline V gene (reference sequence). V gave up 6 bases and J gave up 0 bases; unmatched junction bases: 10. The CDR3 contains 16 residues. CDR3 region: CASRDRPSHMNTEAFF. CDR3 bases: TGTGCCAGTAGGGACAGGCCCTCTCATATGAACACTGAAGCTTTCTTT.

The V gene is TRBV27, the J gene TRBJ1-2; D ambiguous. Germline-derived CDR1 and CDR2 are MNHEY and SMNVEV (reference sequence). Deletions cut 0 bases from V and 2 bases from J, with 7 bases between. The CDR3 loop spans 14 amino acids. Here the CDR3 DNA reads TGTGCCAGCAGTTTATCCACGCGAAACTATGGCTACACCTTC. Its protein product is CASSLSTRNYGYTF.

The V gene is TRBV30, the J gene TRBJ2-7, with 10 bases lining up with TRBD1. With V trimmed by 7 bases and J by 2 bases, 2 bases remained unmatched. The CDR3 has 12 residues. Looked up from germline, CDR1 is GTSNPN and CDR2 is SVGIG (reference sequence). In DNA form, the CDR3 reads TGTGCCTCAGGACAGGGGGCCTACGAGCAGTACTTC. The encoded protein is CASGQGAYEQYF.

This chain links TRBV19 with TRBJ2-1; a weak D match, TRBD2 (6 bases). CDR1 and CDR2 from the germline V gene are LNHDA and SQIVND (reference sequence). This CDR3 contains 15 residues. Trimming pared 5 bases from V and 4 bases from J, leaving 15 bases between. The CDR3 loop is CASSPMGGRYNEQFF. The DNA for the CDR3 is TGTGCCAGTAGTCCCATGGGGGGACGGTACAATGAGCAGTTCTTC.

The genes are TRBV2 and TRBJ1-4, with 7 bases aligning to TRBD1. J was trimmed by 1 base and V by 8 bases; bases with no gene match: 7. Germline lookup yields CDR1 SNHLY and CDR2 FYNNEI. The CDR3 totals 15 residues. The CDR3 protein is CASLRTGLTNEKLFF. The CDR3 nucleotides read TGTGCCAGCTTGAGGACAGGCTTAACTAATGAAAAACTGTTTTTT.

With respect to this clone: This is likely an artifact of a read error, given a far larger clone one base away. The sample holds other DNA sequences that translate to the same CDR3. The rearrangement uses TRBV7-9 and TRBJ2-1; no definite D call. The CDR3 extends over 15 amino acids. V was trimmed by 0 bases and J by 2 bases, leaving 8 bases between them. Germline CDR1 reads SEHNR; CDR2 reads FQNEAQ (reference sequence). CDR3 region: CASSLAPEAYNEQFF. In DNA, the CDR3 is TGTGCCAGCAGCTTAGCTCCAGAGGCCTACAATGAGCAGTTCTTC.

Worth noting for this clone: Distinct nucleotide sequences in the sample also encode this CDR3. The V call is TRBV2, the J call TRBJ2-2; tentative D call: TRBD2 (5 bases). CDR1 is SNHLY and CDR2 is FYNNEI in the germline V gene. V dropped 4 bases and J dropped 2 bases, with 8 bases sitting between them. The CDR3 covers 14 residues. The CDR3 DNA reads as TGTGCCAGCAGTGGGCTAGCAAACACCGGGGAGCTGTTTTTT. This gives the protein CASSGLANTGELFF. Full variable domain (outside the CDR3, taken from reference TRBV2 and TRBJ2-2): EPEVTQTPSHQVTQMGQEVILRCVPISNHLYFYWYRQILGQKVEFLVSFYNNEISEKSEIFDDQFSVERPDGSNFTLKIRSTKLEDSAMYFCASSGLANTGELFFGEGSRLTVL.

This clone was counted only a few times. The gene calls are TRBV28 and TRBJ2-5, with TRBD2 matching over 7 bases. This CDR3 has 14 residues. Germline assignment: CDR1 MDHEN and CDR2 SYDVKM. The V gene end was trimmed by 4 bases and the J gene end by 2 bases; junction bases not matched to a gene: 4. The CDR3 sequence: CASSSGLEQETQYF. CDR3 DNA sequence: TGTGCCAGCAGTTCCGGACTAGAGCAAGAGACCCAGTACTTC.

V is TRBV27 and J is TRBJ2-3, with a weak D call TRBD2 (6 bases). The germline V gene encodes CDR1 MNHEY and CDR2 SMNVEV (reference sequence). V was clipped by 5 bases and J by 4 bases, with 13 bases between them. The CDR3 is made up of 14 amino acids. CDR3: CASSTRRAADTQYF. Here the CDR3 DNA reads TGTGCCAGCAGTACAAGGAGGGCGGCAGATACGCAGTATTTT.

The chain employs TRBV28 and TRBJ1-2; D gene uncertain. The CDR3 loop spans 14 amino acids. Trimming stripped 5 bases from V and 5 bases from J, with 15 bases between. CDR1 is MDHEN, CDR2 SYDVKM, per germline. CDR3 protein: CASSLPGAAYGYTF. CDR3 nucleotide sequence: TGTGCCAGCAGTCTCCCGGGAGCGGCATATGGCTACACCTTC.

The chain has TRBV7-2 and TRBJ2-3, with TRBD2 matching 8 bases. Germline assignment: CDR1 SGHTA and CDR2 FQGNSA. The CDR3 runs to 15 residues. V was pared by 5 bases and J by 4 bases, with 8 bases of the junction left unmatched. The CDR3 sequence: CASSELGRAADTQYF. For the CDR3, the DNA is TGTGCCAGCAGCGAACTCGGGAGGGCCGCAGATACGCAGTATTTT.

The chain couples TRBV5-5 to TRBJ2-6; 7 bases map to TRBD1. V trimming: 4 bases; J trimming: 0 bases; junction bases outside the gene matches: 10. Germline V gives CDR1 SGHKS, CDR2 YYEKEE (reference sequence). The CDR3 length is 18 residues. This CDR3 is CASSPKTGWDSGANVLTF. The CDR3 region has the DNA TGTGCCAGCAGCCCCAAGACAGGGTGGGACTCTGGGGCCAACGTCCTGACTTTC.

The J gene is TRBJ2-3, the V gene TRBV5-1; D is perhaps TRBD1 or TRBD2 (5 bases each). CDR3 length: 15 amino acids. The germline V gene encodes CDR1 SGHRS and CDR2 YFSETQ. V was pared by 0 bases and J by 2 bases, with 10 bases between. The CDR3 sequence: CASSLGDGDTDTQYF. CDR3 nucleotides: TGCGCCAGCAGCTTGGGGGACGGTGACACAGATACGCAGTATTTT.

The chain couples TRBV4-3 to TRBJ1-2, with D perhaps matching TRBD1 (5 bases). The CDR3 consists of 16 residues. Germline V gives CDR1 LGHNA, CDR2 YSLEER. V was trimmed by 0 bases and J by 4 bases, leaving 15 bases between them. CDR3 bases: TGCGCCAGCAGCCAAGATCTGGCAGGGCCTTCCTATGGCTACACCTTC. This codes for CASSQDLAGPSYGYTF.

CDR3 bases: TGCAGCGTTGGGACAGGGGGCGCGTGGGAGCAGTACTTC. Translating it yields CSVGTGGAWEQYF. The chain is built from TRBV29-1 and TRBJ2-7; TRBD1 agrees at 11 bases. CDR1 and CDR2 from the germline V gene are SQVTM and ANQGSEA. CDR3 length: 13 amino acids. V lost 4 bases to trimming and J lost 7 bases; unmatched junction nucleotides: 6.

This chain uses TRBV12-5 with TRBJ2-7; D ambiguous. The CDR3 runs 12 residues. Germline assignment: CDR1 LGHNT and CDR2 FRNRAP. Trimming stripped 1 base from V and 7 bases from J, with 8 bases between. The DNA for the CDR3 is TGTGCTAGTGGTTTGGACTTGACAGAGCAGTACTTC. Amino acids: CASGLDLTEQYF.

This clone was counted only a few times. J is TRBJ2-1 and V is TRBV28; 9 nucleotides line up with TRBD2. CDR3 length: 14 amino acids. Trimming cost V 6 bases and J 10 bases; bases outside gene matches: 10. CDR1 and CDR2 (germline): MDHEN, SYDVKM. The CDR3 loop is CASRRLADDIEQFF. The CDR3 region has the DNA TGTGCCAGCAGGAGACTAGCGGACGACATAGAGCAGTTCTTC.

The chain employs TRBV28 and TRBJ1-2, with D possibly matching TRBD1 (5 bases). V was clipped by 9 bases and J by 7 bases, with 15 bases between them. Germline-derived CDR1 and CDR2 are MDHEN and SYDVKM. CDR3 length: 12 residues. CDR3 amino acids: CASAGTPSGYTF. For the CDR3, the DNA is TGTGCCAGTGCAGGGACGCCGTCTGGCTACACCTTC.

The chain couples TRBV29-1 to TRBJ2-5; 7 positions match TRBD2. The V gene's germline CDR1 is SQVTM and CDR2 ANQGSEA. The CDR3 runs 13 residues. V lost 3 bases and J lost 7; bases outside the gene matches: 8. The CDR3 region is CSVEEGGSWTQYF. CDR3 nucleotide sequence: TGCAGCGTTGAGGAGGGAGGGTCCTGGACCCAGTACTTC.

The chain employs TRBV5-1 and TRBJ2-5; possible D gene TRBD2, 5 bases. The length of the CDR3 is 15 residues. The ends were cut back, 0 bases at V and 1 base at J, with 10 bases in the middle. Germline CDR1 reads SGHRS; CDR2 reads YFSETQ. CDR3 sequence: CASSLGRGSQETQYF. The CDR3 DNA reads as TGCGCCAGCAGCTTGGGTCGGGGAAGCCAAGAGACCCAGTACTTC.

The chain carries TRBV7-9 and TRBJ1-4, with 9 bases matching TRBD1. Germline V CDR1 and CDR2: SEHNR, FQNEAQ (reference sequence). CDR3 length: 15 residues. V trimming: 5 bases; J trimming: 8 bases; junction bases outside the gene matches: 9. CDR3 nucleotides: TGTGCCAGCAGCCCCCGGGACAGGGTAGGCGAAAAACTGTTTTTT. Protein sequence: CASSPRDRVGEKLFF.

V gene TRBV11-2 combines with J gene TRBJ1-5; unclear D gene. The CDR3 loop spans 15 amino acids. Per the germline V gene, CDR1 is SGHAT and CDR2 is FQNNGV. The V end lost 2 bases, the J end lost 1 base, and 9 bases lay between the germline ends. The chain's CDR3 is CASSLIWGSNQPQHF. Here the CDR3 DNA reads TGTGCCAGCAGCTTAATTTGGGGAAGCAATCAGCCCCAGCATTTT.

The gene calls are TRBV29-1 and TRBJ2-5; D gene unclear. The J call may be in error: the DNA end matches TRBJ2-7 better. Germline lookup yields CDR1 SQVTM and CDR2 ANQGSEA. The CDR3 loop spans 12 amino acids. CDR3 sequence reads: CSVLESSYEQYF. As DNA, the CDR3 is TGCAGCGTTTTAGAAAGCTCCTACGAGCAGTACTTC.

J is TRBJ1-3 and V is TRBV18; 7 bases align to TRBD1. J lost 3 bases, V lost 2 bases, and 10 bases had no gene match. Germline CDR1 KGHSH, CDR2 LQKENI. This CDR3 spans 17 amino acids. In DNA, the CDR3 is TGTGCCAGCTCACCAGAGACAGGGCCTCTAAGTGGAAACACCATATATTTT. Amino acids: CASSPETGPLSGNTIYF.

Details on this clone: A far larger clone is off by one base, so a read error is likely. Lacking the conserved final phenylalanine or tryptophan, this CDR3 likely reflects a read error. V is TRBV30 and J is TRBJ1-2; no clear D. The germline V gene encodes CDR1 GTSNPN and CDR2 SVGIG (reference sequence). There are 11 residues in the CDR3. With 2 bases removed from V and 10 bases from J, the gap between germline ends came to 11 bases. CDR3 sequence (DNA): TGTGCCTGGAGTTCTCCCGCGGACTACACCCTC. Translated, it gives CAWSSPADYTL.

As for this clone: A much larger clone lies one base from this, so it may be a read error. The identical CDR3 is also encoded by other nucleotide sequences in the sample. The gene calls are TRBV7-2 and TRBJ2-7, with a tentative D call TRBD1 (5 bases). V lost 2 bases and J lost 3, with 5 bases in between. Per germline, CDR1 SGHTA and CDR2 FQGNSA. The CDR3 is made up of 12 amino acids. CDR3 in amino acids: CASSLQGYEQYF. Here the CDR3 DNA reads TGTGCCAGCAGCTTACAGGGCTACGAGCAGTACTTC.

In this sample, this clone turned up a few times. The CDR3 DNA is TGCAGCGTTGAACCCCGGGGCAACTCCTACGAGCAGTACTTC. Protein sequence: CSVEPRGNSYEQYF. V is TRBV29-1 and J is TRBJ2-7; possibly TRBD1 or TRBD2 for D (5 bases each). The CDR3 has 14 residues. CDR1 SQVTM and CDR2 ANQGSEA come from the germline V gene. V was pared by 2 bases and J by 0 bases, with 11 bases between.

J is TRBJ2-4 and V is TRBV5-1, with 10 bases lining up with TRBD1. The CDR3 loop spans 14 amino acids. Unmatched junction bases numbered 6, after V lost 4 bases and J lost 8 bases. Germline loops: CDR1 SGHRS, CDR2 YFSETQ. The CDR3, as DNA: TGCGCCAGCAGCGGCGGGACAGGGGAGCACATTCAGTACTTC. Its translation is CASSGGTGEHIQYF.

This chain uses TRBV6-1 with TRBJ1-3; D ambiguous. Trimming pared 2 bases from V and 3 bases from J, leaving 8 bases between. There are 14 residues in the CDR3. The V gene's germline CDR1 is MNHNS and CDR2 SASEGT. This chain's CDR3 is CASSESADGNTIYF. The CDR3 DNA reads as TGTGCCAGCAGTGAAAGCGCAGATGGAAACACCATATATTTT.

This chain joins TRBV29-1 and TRBJ1-6, with D possibly TRBD1 on 5 matching bases. Per the germline V gene, CDR1 is SQVTM and CDR2 is ANQGSEA. This CDR3 spans 14 amino acids. The V end lost 4 bases, the J end lost 6 bases, and 13 bases lay between the germline ends. Here the CDR3 DNA reads TGCAGCGTTGTAGTGGGGCGAGGTAATTCACCCCTCCACTTT. Amino acids: CSVVVGRGNSPLHF.